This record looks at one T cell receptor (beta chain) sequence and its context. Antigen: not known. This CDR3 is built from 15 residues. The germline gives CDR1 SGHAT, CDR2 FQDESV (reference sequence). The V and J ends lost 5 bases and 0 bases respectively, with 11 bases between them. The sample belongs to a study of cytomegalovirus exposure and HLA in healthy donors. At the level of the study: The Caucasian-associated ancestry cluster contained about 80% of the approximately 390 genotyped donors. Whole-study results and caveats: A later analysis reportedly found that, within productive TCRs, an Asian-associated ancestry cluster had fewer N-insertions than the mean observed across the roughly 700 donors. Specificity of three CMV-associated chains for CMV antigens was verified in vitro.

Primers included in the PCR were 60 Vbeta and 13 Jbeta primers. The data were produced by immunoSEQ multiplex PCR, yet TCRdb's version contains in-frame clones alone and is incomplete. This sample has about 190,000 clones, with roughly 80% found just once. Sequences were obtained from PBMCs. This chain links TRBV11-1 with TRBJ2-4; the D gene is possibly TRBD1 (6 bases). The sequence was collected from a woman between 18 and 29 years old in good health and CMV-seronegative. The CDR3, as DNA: TGTGCCAGCAGCCCAGTACAGGGAGCCAAAAACATTCAGTACTTC. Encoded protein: CASSPVQGAKNIQYF.